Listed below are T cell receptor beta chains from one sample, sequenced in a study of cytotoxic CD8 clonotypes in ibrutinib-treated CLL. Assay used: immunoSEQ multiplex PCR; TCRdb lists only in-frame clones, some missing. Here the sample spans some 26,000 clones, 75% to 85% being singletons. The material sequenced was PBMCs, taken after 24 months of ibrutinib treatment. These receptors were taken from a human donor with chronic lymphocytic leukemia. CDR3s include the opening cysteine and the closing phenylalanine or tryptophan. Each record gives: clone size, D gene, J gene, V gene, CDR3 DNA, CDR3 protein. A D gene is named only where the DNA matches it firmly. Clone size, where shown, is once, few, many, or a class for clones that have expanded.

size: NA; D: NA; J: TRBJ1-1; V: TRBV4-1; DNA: TGCGCCAGCAGCCAAGTTGGGGTGAACACTGAAGCTTTCTTT; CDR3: CASSQVGVNTEAFF
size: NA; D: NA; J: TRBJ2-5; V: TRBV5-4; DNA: TGTGCCAGCAGCTTGGCGCTAGCCGAGGCGGAGACCCAGTACTTC; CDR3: CASSLALAEAETQYF
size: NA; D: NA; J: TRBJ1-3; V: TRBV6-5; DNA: TGTGCCAGCAGTCTTGAAAGGGATAGAAACACCATATATTTT; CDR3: CASSLERDRNTIYF
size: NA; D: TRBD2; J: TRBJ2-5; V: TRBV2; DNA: TGTGCCAGCAGTGTGGGAACGGGGGGGCGTGAGACCCAGTACTTC; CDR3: CASSVGTGGRETQYF
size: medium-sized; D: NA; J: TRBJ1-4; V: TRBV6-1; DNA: TGTGCCAGCAGTGACCTGGGCCGACTGAAAGGGCTGTTTTTT; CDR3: CASSDLGRLKGLFF
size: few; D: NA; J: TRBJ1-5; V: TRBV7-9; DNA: TGTGCCAGCAGCTTATCCAGGGATCAGCCCCAGCATTTT; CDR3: CASSLSRDQPQHF
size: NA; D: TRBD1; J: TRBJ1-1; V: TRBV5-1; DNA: TGCGCCAGCAGCCGCGAGATACAGGGGGCGGTGAACACTGAAGCTTTCTTT; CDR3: CASSREIQGAVNTEAFF
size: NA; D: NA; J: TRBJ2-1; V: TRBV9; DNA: TGTGCCAGCAGCACGACCGGGACTCACAATGAGCAGTTCTTC; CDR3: CASSTTGTHNEQFF
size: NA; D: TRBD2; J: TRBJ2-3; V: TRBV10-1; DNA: TGCGCCAGCAGTGAGTCGATGAGTGGACTAGCGGGGATTCCAGATACGCAGTATTTT; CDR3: CASSESMSGLAGIPDTQYF
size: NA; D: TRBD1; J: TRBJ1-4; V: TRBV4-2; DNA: TGTGCCAGCAGCCAAGGGGGGACAGGGGCCGGTAATGAAAAACTGTTTTTT; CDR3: CASSQGGTGAGNEKLFF
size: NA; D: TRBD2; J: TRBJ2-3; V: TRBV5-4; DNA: TGTGCCAGCAGCTTGGATGCGGGGGGCTTACGAGGCGCAGATACGCAGTATTTT; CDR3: CASSLDAGGLRGADTQYF
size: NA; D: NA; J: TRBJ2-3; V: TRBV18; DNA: TGTGCCAGCTCACTCAAAGGGAAGGCCCCTAGCACAGATACGCAGTATTTT; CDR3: CASSLKGKAPSTDTQYF
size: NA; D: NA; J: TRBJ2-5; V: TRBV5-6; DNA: TGTGCCAGCAGCGGGCTACAAGAGACCCAGTACTTC; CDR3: CASSGLQETQYF
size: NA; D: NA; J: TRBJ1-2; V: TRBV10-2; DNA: TGCGCCAGCAGTGGGGGAGTGGGCTATGGCTACACCTTC; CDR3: CASSGGVGYGYTF
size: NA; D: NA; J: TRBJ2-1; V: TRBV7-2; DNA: TGTGCCAGCAGCTTCTGGGAGAGTGGGACAATCAATGAGCAGTTCTTC; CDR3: CASSFWESGTINEQFF
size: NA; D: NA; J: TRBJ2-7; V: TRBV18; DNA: TGTGCCAGCTCACCACCGTCAGGGGATTCCTACGAGCAGTACTTC; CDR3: CASSPPSGDSYEQYF
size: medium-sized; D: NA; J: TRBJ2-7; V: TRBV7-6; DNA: TGTGCCAGCAGCTTAGCCCCAGACGAGCAGTACTTC; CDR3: CASSLAPDEQYF
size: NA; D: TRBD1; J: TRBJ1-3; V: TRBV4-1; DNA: TGCGCCAGCAGCCAACCAGCCGACAGGGACTCTGGAAACACCATATATTTT; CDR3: CASSQPADRDSGNTIYF
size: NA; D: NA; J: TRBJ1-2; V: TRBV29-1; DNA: TGCAGCGTTGACCCGGGGTGGAGGGCGGAAGACTATGGCTACACCTTC; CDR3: CSVDPGWRAEDYGYTF
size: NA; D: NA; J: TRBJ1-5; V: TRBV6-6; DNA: TGTGCCAGCAGTCCCCTGGTAGGGGATCAGCCCCAGCATTTT; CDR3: CASSPLVGDQPQHF
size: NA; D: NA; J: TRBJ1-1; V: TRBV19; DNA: TGTGCCAGTGGGACCCAGGGATGGTCTGAAGCTTTCTTT; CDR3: CASGTQGWSEAFF
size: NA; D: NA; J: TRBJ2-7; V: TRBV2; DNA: TGTGCCAGCAGTGAAAGGGTCGTGGGCGAGCAGTACTTC; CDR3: CASSERVVGEQYF
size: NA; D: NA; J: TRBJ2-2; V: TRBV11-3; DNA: TGTGCCAGCAGCCCTGCGGGGCCCTCGGCGGGGGAGCTGTTTTTT; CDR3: CASSPAGPSAGELFF
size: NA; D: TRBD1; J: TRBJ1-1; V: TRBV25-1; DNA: TGTGCCAGCAGTGGGACCGGGACAGGGGGTAAGGCTTTCTTT; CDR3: CASSGTGTGGKAFF
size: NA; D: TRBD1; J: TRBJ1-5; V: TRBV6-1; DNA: TGTGCCAGCAGCGACAGGGTCAGTCAGCCCCAGCATTTT; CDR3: CASSDRVSQPQHF
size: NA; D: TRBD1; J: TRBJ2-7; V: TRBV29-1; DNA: TGCAGCGTTGAATGGGAGGGACAGGGAAGGTCCGAGCAGTACTTC; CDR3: CSVEWEGQGRSEQYF
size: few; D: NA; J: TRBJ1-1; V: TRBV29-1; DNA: TGCAGCGTTGGGGGGTTGGGAGCTTTCTTT; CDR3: CSVGGLGAFF
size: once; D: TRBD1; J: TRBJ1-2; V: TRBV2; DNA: TGTGCCAGCAGTGAAGAGGGACAGGGATATGGCTACACCTTC; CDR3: CASSEEGQGYGYTF
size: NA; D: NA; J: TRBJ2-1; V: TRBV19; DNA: TGTGCCAGTAGTATAGGTATGCCCTACAATGAGCAGTTCTTC; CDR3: CASSIGMPYNEQFF
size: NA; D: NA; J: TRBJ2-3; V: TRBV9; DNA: TGTGCCAGCAGCGTAGCGAATCCGGGACTGAACACAGATACGCAGTATTTT; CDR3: CASSVANPGLNTDTQYF
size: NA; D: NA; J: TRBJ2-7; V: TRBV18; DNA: TGTGCCAGCTCACCCCCGGGGGACTACGAGCAGTACTTC; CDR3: CASSPPGDYEQYF
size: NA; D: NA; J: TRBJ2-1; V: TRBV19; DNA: TGTGCCAGTGAAGGGTACAATGAGCAGTTCTTC; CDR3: CASEGYNEQFF
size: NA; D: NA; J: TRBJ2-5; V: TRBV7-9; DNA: TGTGCCAGCAGCTTCCAAGAGACCCAGTACTTC; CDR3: CASSFQETQYF
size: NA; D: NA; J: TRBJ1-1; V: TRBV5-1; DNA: TGCGCCAGCAGCCTAGCGGGTCCTACGAACACTGAAGCTTTCTTT; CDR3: CASSLAGPTNTEAFF
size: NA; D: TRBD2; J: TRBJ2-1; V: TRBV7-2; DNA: TGTGCCAGCAGCCCTCGGACTAGCGGGGGGGCTTTGGAGTTCTTC; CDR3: CASSPRTSGGALEFF
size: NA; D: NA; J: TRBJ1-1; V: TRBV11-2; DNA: TGTGCCAGCAGCTATACAGTGAACACTGAAGCTTTCTTT; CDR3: CASSYTVNTEAFF
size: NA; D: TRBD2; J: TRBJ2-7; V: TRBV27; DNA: TGTGCCAGCAAACTAGCGGGGGGCGCCTACGAGCAGTACTTC; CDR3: CASKLAGGAYEQYF
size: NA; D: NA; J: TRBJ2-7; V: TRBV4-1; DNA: TGCGCCAGCAGCCTAAGAGGGGGGAGTGACTACGAGCAGTACTTC; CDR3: CASSLRGGSDYEQYF
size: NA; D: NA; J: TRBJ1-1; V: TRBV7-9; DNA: TGTGCCAGCAGCTTGCCGAAGACAGGAATGCACACTGAAGCTTTCTTT; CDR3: CASSLPKTGMHTEAFF